This TCR beta chain is drawn from a study of T cells after yellow fever vaccination. Each CDR3 protein gets one entry after TCRdb re-called the 5' RACE reads with MiXCR. This sample has 450,000 to 650,000 distinct CDR3 sequences, with approximately 13% found just once. The CDR3 is made up of 18 amino acids. Per germline, CDR1 MNHEY and CDR2 SVGAGI. V was shortened by 4 bases and J by 4 bases, with 25 bases between the two germline ends. The chain uses TRBV6-5 and TRBJ2-5, with D perhaps assigned TRBD1 or TRBD2 (6 bases each). The TCR sequence derives from a man under 40 who received the YFV17D yellow fever vaccine. Sample: PBMCs, taken on the day of the yellow fever booster vaccination. CDR3 in amino acids: CASSSGGTVQGLGETQYF. CDR3 DNA: TGTGCCAGCAGTTCCGGGGGAACCGTCCAGGGGCTGGGAGAGACCCAGTACTTC.